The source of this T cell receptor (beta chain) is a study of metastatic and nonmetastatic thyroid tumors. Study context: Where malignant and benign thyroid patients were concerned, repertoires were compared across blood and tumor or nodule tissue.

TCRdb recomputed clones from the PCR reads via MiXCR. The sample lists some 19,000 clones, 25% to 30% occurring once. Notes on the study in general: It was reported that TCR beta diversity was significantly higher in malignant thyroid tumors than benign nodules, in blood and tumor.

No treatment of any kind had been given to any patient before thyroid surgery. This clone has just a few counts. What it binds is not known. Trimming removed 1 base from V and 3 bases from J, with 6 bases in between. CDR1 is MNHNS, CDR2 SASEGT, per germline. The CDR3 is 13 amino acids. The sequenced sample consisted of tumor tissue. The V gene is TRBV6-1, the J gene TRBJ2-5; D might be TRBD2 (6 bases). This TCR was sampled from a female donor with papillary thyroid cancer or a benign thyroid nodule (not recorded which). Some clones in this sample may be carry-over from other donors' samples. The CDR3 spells CASSEGGEETQYF. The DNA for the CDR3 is TGTGCCAGCAGTGAAGGCGGGGAAGAGACCCAGTACTTC.